This T cell receptor beta chain was sequenced for a study of cytomegalovirus exposure and HLA in healthy donors. Looking at the study overall: Both the 100 to 150 validation repertoires and the approximately 700 first-cohort repertoires used the same platform, as reported by a later analysis.

Sequencing used immunoSEQ multiplex PCR; TCRdb keeps in-frame clones, though not all of them. This table has some 140,000 clones, approximately 86% appearing once. Comment on this clone: Its cognate antigen is unknown.

V was pared by 7 bases and J by 0 bases, with 28 bases between. This CDR3 region has 20 residues. The germline gives CDR1 MNHEY, CDR2 SMNVEV (reference sequence). Whole-study results and caveats: Cytomegalovirus status, reportedly, was diagnosed with high specificity and sensitivity by the classifier.

The chain is built from TRBV27 and TRBJ1-3, with a tentative D call TRBD1 (6 bases). The receptor's source is a man younger than 30 in good health and CMV-seropositive. The sequenced sample was PBMCs. The CDR3 protein is CASIRPDRFRSSSSGNTIYF. CDR3 nucleotide sequence: TGTGCCAGCATCAGGCCGGACAGATTCCGGTCGAGCTCCTCTGGAAACACCATATATTTT.